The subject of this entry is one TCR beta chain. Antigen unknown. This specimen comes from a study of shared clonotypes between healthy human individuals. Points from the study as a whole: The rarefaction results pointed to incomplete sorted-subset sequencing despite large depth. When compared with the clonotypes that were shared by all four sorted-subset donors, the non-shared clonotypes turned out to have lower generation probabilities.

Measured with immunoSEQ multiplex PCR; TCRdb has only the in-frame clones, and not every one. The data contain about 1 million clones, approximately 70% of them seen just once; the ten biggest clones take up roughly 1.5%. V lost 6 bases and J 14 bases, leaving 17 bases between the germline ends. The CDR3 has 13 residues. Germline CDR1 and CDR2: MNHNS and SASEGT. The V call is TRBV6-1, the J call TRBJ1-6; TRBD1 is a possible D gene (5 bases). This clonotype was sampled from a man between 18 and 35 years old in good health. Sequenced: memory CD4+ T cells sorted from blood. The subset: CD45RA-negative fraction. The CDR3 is CASSPGGESTLHF. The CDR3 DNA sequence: TGTGCCAGCAGCCCCGGGGGAGAGTCCACCCTCCACTTT.